This entry describes one T cell receptor beta chain. This sample is part of a study of blood T cells in healthy people across ages. About the study: Template switching caught about one barcoded beta molecule for each two T cells.

Donation came from healthy Caucasian individuals in Russia who were aged about 6 to 90. Each sample had at least 6 million PBMCs isolated. Primed by a sample-barcoded 5' primer and a J-beta primer mix, a second PCR proceeded for roughly 7 to 12 cycles. Each cDNA molecule was tagged by a template-switch adaptor with 12 random nucleotides. TCRdb re-analysed the 5' RACE reads in MiXCR, keeping a single row per CDR3 protein. The sample carries 660,000 or so distinct CDR3 sequences, about 54% recorded once. What was sequenced was blood. This receptor was taken from a man aged 60 to 69 in good health.

The CDR3 nucleotides are TGTGCCAGCAGCTGGGCCGGGACACCCGGCACAGATACGCAGTATTTT. It codes for CASSWAGTPGTDTQYF. The rearrangement uses TRBV5-5 and TRBJ2-3; weak D call: TRBD1 (6 bases). CDR1 and CDR2 (germline): SGHKS, YYEKEE (reference sequence). The CDR3 sequence is 16 residues long. V was clipped by 3 bases and J by 1 base, with 15 bases between them. Variable domain in full (rest from reference TRBV5-5 and TRBJ2-3): DAGVTQSPTHLIKTRGQQVTLRCSPISGHKSVSWYQQVLGQGPQFIFQYYEKEERGRGNFPDRFSARQFPNYSSELNVNALLLGDSALYLCASSWAGTPGTDTQYFGPGTRLTVL.